These T cell receptor beta chains were read from a single sample in a study of cytomegalovirus exposure and HLA in healthy donors. Assay used: immunoSEQ multiplex PCR; TCRdb lists only in-frame clones, some missing. The data contain about 110,000 clones, roughly 95% of them singletons. Sequenced material: PBMCs. Receptor source: a woman between 18 and 29 years old in good health and CMV-seronegative. Each CDR3 is given with its conserved first and last residue. D genes are given only for firm matches. Not every row has a clone size; where given, it reads once, few, many or a size class.

d_call j_call v_call clone_size cdr3_length cdr3_aa cdr3_nt
TRBD1 TRBJ1-6 TRBV28 . 16 CASSLRKTGLGSPLHF TGTGCCAGCAGTTTACGCAAGACAGGGTTAGGTTCACCCCTCCACTTT
. TRBJ2-6 TRBV7-9 . 16 CASSFQGPPGANVLTF TGTGCCAGCAGCTTCCAGGGGCCTCCTGGGGCCAACGTCCTGACTTTC
TRBD2 TRBJ2-1 TRBV6-1 . 15 CASSEASGGANEQFF TGTGCCAGCAGTGAAGCTAGCGGGGGGGCCAATGAGCAGTTCTTC
. TRBJ1-3 TRBV2 once 14 CASRWEETPDTIYF TGTGCCAGCAGGTGGGAGGAGACGCCGGACACCATATATTTT
TRBD1 TRBJ2-7 TRBV4-1 . 14 CASSSRTGNYEQYF TGCGCCAGCAGCTCCCGGACAGGGAACTACGAGCAGTACTTC
. TRBJ2-7 TRBV7-6 . 13 CASSPLAVAPADF TGTGCCAGCAGCCCCCTCGCGGTAGCCCCGGCGGACTTC
. TRBJ1-1 TRBV28 . 14 CASSLDMENTEAFF TGTGCCAGCAGTTTAGACATGGAGAACACTGAAGCTTTCTTT
. TRBJ2-5 TRBV15 . 14 CATSAGALQETQYF TGTGCCACCAGCGCAGGGGCCCTCCAAGAGACCCAGTACTTC
TRBD2 TRBJ2-1 TRBV11-2 . 15 CASSSGTSGANEQFF TGTGCCAGCAGCTCCGGGACTAGCGGGGCAAATGAGCAGTTCTTC
. TRBJ2-2 TRBV9 . 13 CASNRAVTGELFF TGTGCCAGCAACAGGGCGGTCACCGGGGAGCTGTTTTTT
. TRBJ1-1 TRBV9 . 14 CASSVGQGGTEAFF TGTGCCAGCAGCGTAGGGCAGGGCGGAACTGAAGCTTTCTTT
. TRBJ2-1 TRBV4-2 . 12 CASSQDSNEQFF TGTGCCAGCAGCCAAGACTCCAATGAGCAGTTCTTC
. TRBJ2-1 TRBV19 . 13 CASGDYSYNEQFF TGTGCCAGCGGGGATTACTCCTACAATGAGCAGTTCTTC
. TRBJ2-7 TRBV2 . 17 CASSEGRTGLSSYEQYF TGTGCCAGCAGTGAAGGGAGGACAGGACTAAGCTCCTACGAGCAGTACTTC
TRBD1 TRBJ1-1 TRBV2 . 16 CASSESGTAWNTEAFF TGTGCCAGCAGTGAATCCGGGACAGCCTGGAACACTGAAGCTTTCTTT
TRBD2 TRBJ2-1 TRBV5-1 . 15 CASNHRGGTYNEQFF TGCGCCAGCAACCATCGGGGGGGTACCTACAATGAGCAGTTCTTC
TRBD1 TRBJ1-2 TRBV7-9 few 14 CASSPTGGGYGYTF TGTGCCAGCAGCCCGACAGGGGGCGGCTATGGCTACACCTTC
TRBD2 TRBJ2-2 TRBV30 . 16 CAWRLAGAKNTGELFF TGTGCCTGGAGACTAGCGGGGGCAAAAAACACCGGGGAGCTGTTTTTT
TRBD1 TRBJ2-7 TRBV7-9 . 14 CASSPGTGPYEQYF TGTGCCAGCAGCCCCGGGACAGGGCCCTACGAGCAGTACTTC
TRBD2 TRBJ2-3 TRBV6-5 . 16 CASSYTGGGLADTQYF TGTGCCAGCAGCTACACCGGGGGGGGCCTCGCAGATACGCAGTATTTT
TRBD1 TRBJ1-4 TRBV27 . 16 CASSFLAGTANEKLFF TGTGCCAGCAGTTTTCTAGCCGGGACAGCTAATGAAAAACTGTTTTTT
TRBD1 TRBJ2-3 TRBV5-1 . 16 CASSPDRGTFTDTQYF TGCGCCAGCAGCCCGGACAGGGGAACTTTCACAGATACGCAGTATTTT
. TRBJ2-5 TRBV11-1 . 15 CASSPRADTQETQYF TGTGCCAGCAGCCCCCGTGCGGATACCCAAGAGACCCAGTACTTC
. TRBJ2-7 TRBV6-4 . 9 CASRREQYF TGTGCCAGCAGGCGCGAGCAGTACTTC
TRBD1 TRBJ2-5 TRBV28 once 15 CASSPSGQPQETQYF TGTGCCAGCAGTCCCTCGGGACAGCCGCAAGAGACCCAGTACTTC
TRBD1 TRBJ1-2 TRBV4-1 . 15 CASSQEDRESYGYTF TGCGCCAGCAGCCAGGAGGACAGGGAGAGTTATGGCTACACCTTC
. TRBJ1-3 TRBV28 . 14 CASSTQGLGNTIYF TGTGCCAGCAGTACCCAGGGGCTAGGAAACACCATATATTTT
. TRBJ1-4 TRBV15 . 15 CATSSGGEAGEKLFF TGTGCCACCAGCAGCGGAGGGGAAGCGGGTGAAAAACTGTTTTTT
TRBD1 TRBJ1-1 TRBV5-6 . 16 CASSLAMGQKRPEAFF TGTGCCAGCAGCTTGGCTATGGGACAGAAGCGCCCTGAAGCTTTCTTT
. TRBJ2-5 TRBV6-5 . 15 CASSPTWTVQETQYF TGTGCCAGCAGCCCTACTTGGACAGTCCAAGAGACCCAGTACTTC
. TRBJ1-5 TRBV19 few 14 CASSIRDSNQPQHF TGTGCCAGTAGTATCAGGGATAGCAATCAGCCCCAGCATTTT
. TRBJ2-7 TRBV21-1 . 13 CASKGTGFYEQYF TGTGCCAGCAAGGGAACAGGCTTCTACGAGCAGTACTTC
TRBD1 TRBJ2-2 TRBV4-1 . 18 CASSQNPPGTGSTGELFF TGCGCCAGCAGCCAAAACCCCCCCGGGACAGGGTCTACCGGGGAGCTGTTTTTT
TRBD1 TRBJ1-2 TRBV6-1 . 13 CASSPTHRGGYTF TGTGCCAGCAGTCCAACCCACAGGGGTGGCTACACCTTC
. TRBJ2-7 TRBV7-8 . 13 CASSSASRGEQYF TGTGCCAGCAGCTCGGCCAGCCGGGGGGAGCAGTACTTC
. TRBJ1-2 TRBV14 . 17 CASSQARSSGDNYGYTF TGTGCCAGCAGCCAAGCCAGATCGTCGGGTGACAACTATGGCTACACCTTC
TRBD1 TRBJ2-3 TRBV7-9 . 14 CASSSGQGTDTQYF TGTGCCAGCAGCTCCGGACAGGGGACGGATACGCAGTATTTT
. TRBJ2-5 TRBV28 . 13 CASYPALAETQYF TGTGCCAGTTACCCGGCCCTAGCGGAGACCCAGTACTTC
TRBD2 TRBJ2-2 TRBV5-4 . 18 CASSLLGGGPGGTGELFF TGTGCCAGCAGCTTGCTCGGCGGGGGTCCCGGGGGCACCGGGGAGCTGTTTTTT
TRBD1 TRBJ1-2 TRBV10-2 . 17 CASSDPWGQGVIHGYTF TGCGCCAGCAGTGACCCGTGGGGACAGGGGGTAATTCATGGCTACACCTTC
. TRBJ2-7 TRBV27 . 13 CASSFRSSYEQYF TGTGCCAGCAGTTTCCGCAGCTCCTACGAGCAGTACTTC
. TRBJ1-5 TRBV21-1 . 19 CASNPPLGRRAESNQPQHF TGTGCCAGCAACCCCCCCCTGGGAAGGAGGGCAGAGAGCAATCAGCCCCAGCATTTT
. TRBJ1-3 TRBV7-9 once 15 CASSLDTGSGNTIYF TGTGCCAGCAGCTTAGATACAGGCTCTGGAAACACCATATATTTT
. TRBJ2-7 TRBV5-1 . 13 CASSLADGWEQYF TGCGCCAGCAGCTTGGCCGACGGGTGGGAGCAGTACTTC
. TRBJ2-3 TRBV5-1 once 15 CASSLGGGAADTQYF TGCGCCAGCAGCTTGGGAGGGGGGGCCGCGGATACGCAGTATTTT
. TRBJ2-7 TRBV28 . 15 CASSTPGSYSYEQYF TGTGCCAGCAGTACCCCCGGGTCCTACTCCTACGAGCAGTACTTC
. TRBJ2-1 TRBV7-3 once 14 CASSYGGIVHEQFF TGTGCCAGCAGCTATGGGGGGATTGTGCATGAGCAGTTCTTC
TRBD1 TRBJ1-1 TRBV14 . 15 CASSKQTGTNTEAFF TGTGCCAGCAGCAAGCAGACAGGGACGAACACTGAAGCTTTCTTT
. TRBJ1-4 TRBV7-7 . 14 CASSATGFGEKLFF TGTGCCAGCAGCGCTACAGGGTTTGGTGAAAAACTGTTTTTT
TRBD1 TRBJ1-2 TRBV5-8 . 12 CAGSLLGTADTF TGTGCCGGATCACTACTCGGGACAGCCGACACCTTC
TRBD2 TRBJ2-7 TRBV6-1 . 14 CASSGASGGAEQYF TGTGCCAGCAGTGGGGCTAGCGGGGGGGCCGAGCAGTACTTC
. TRBJ2-1 TRBV7-3 . 15 CASSAIAVSYNEQFF TGTGCCAGCAGCGCAATAGCGGTCTCCTACAATGAGCAGTTCTTC
TRBD1 TRBJ1-1 TRBV6-6 . 15 CASSYIQGGNTEAFF TGTGCCAGCAGTTACATCCAGGGGGGGAACACTGAAGCTTTCTTT
. TRBJ1-5 TRBV5-1 . 16 CAPSPTLFSGNQPQHF TGCGCCCCAAGTCCCACTTTATTTAGTGGCAATCAGCCCCAGCATTTT
TRBD2 TRBJ2-1 TRBV19 . 16 CASRRKLAGGPYEQFF TGTGCCAGTAGACGAAAACTAGCGGGGGGGCCCTATGAGCAGTTCTTC
TRBD2 TRBJ2-3 TRBV5-1 . 14 CASRATSGGDTQYF TGCGCCAGCAGAGCGACTAGCGGAGGAGATACGCAGTATTTT
. TRBJ1-6 TRBV5-1 . 15 CASSSASSYNSPLHF TGCGCCAGCAGCTCCGCGAGCTCCTATAATTCACCCCTCCACTTT
TRBD1 TRBJ2-5 TRBV28 . 15 CASSSPTGATETQYF TGTGCCAGCAGTTCCCCTACAGGGGCTACGGAGACCCAGTACTTC
. TRBJ2-7 TRBV19 . 15 CASSSRVDSFYEQYF TGTGCCAGTAGTTCCCGCGTGGACAGCTTCTACGAGCAGTACTTC
TRBD1 TRBJ1-2 TRBV5-4 once 15 CASSQQGKVNYGYTF TGTGCCAGCAGCCAACAGGGGAAAGTTAACTATGGCTACACCTTC